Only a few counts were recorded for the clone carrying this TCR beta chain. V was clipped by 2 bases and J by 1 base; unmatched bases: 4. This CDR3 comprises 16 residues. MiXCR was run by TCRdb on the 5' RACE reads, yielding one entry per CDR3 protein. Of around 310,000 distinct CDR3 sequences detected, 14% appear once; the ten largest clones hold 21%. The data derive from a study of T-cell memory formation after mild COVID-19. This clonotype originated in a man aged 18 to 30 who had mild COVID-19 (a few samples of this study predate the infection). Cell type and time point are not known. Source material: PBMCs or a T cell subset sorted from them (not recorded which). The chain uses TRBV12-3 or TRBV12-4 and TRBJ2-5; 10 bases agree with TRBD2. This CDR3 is CASSLSASGGQETQYF. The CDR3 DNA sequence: TGTGCCAGCAGTTTATCGGCTAGCGGGGGCCAAGAGACCCAGTACTTC.